One and the same sample provided the 5 T cell receptor beta chains below, sequenced in a study of shared clonotypes between healthy human individuals. Profiling relied on immunoSEQ multiplex PCR, and the TCRdb table lists in-frame clones only, not all of them. The sample has about 2.1 million clones, roughly 91% seen once. CD45RO negativity and positive selection for CCR7 defined naive CD8 cells, a population that excluded terminally differentiated effector memory CD45RA+ cells. Sequencing was done on a sample of naive CD8+ T cells from PBMCs. The receptors stem from a man between 18 and 35 years old in good health. Some clones in this sample may be carry-over from other donors' samples.

The chain is built from TRBV7-9 and TRBJ2-7; D is ambiguous. The CDR3 contains 13 residues. The germline gives CDR1 SEHNR, CDR2 FQNEAQ (reference sequence). Trimming took 5 bases from V and 3 from J, leaving 11 bases between them. CDR3 DNA: TGTGCCAGCAGCCCAGGACGCCGCTACGAGCAGTACTTC. It encodes CASSPGRRYEQYF.

V usage is TRBV7-8 and J usage is TRBJ2-1; D is uncertain. The CDR3 loop spans 13 amino acids. V was clipped by 5 bases and J by 9 bases, with 14 bases between them. Per the germline V gene, CDR1 is SGHVS and CDR2 is FQNEAQ. As DNA, the CDR3 is TGTGCCAGCAGCACGGGCCCCCTCGGTGAGCAGTTCTTC. It translates to CASSTGPLGEQFF.

J is TRBJ2-1 and V is TRBV19; 9 bases are a match to TRBD1. CDR1 is LNHDA and CDR2 is SQIVND in the germline V gene (reference sequence). This CDR3 spans 14 amino acids. Trimming at V came to 3 bases and at J to 5 bases, leaving 2 bases not matched to a gene. The CDR3 loop is CASSMWDRDNEQFF. The CDR3 DNA is TGTGCCAGTAGTATGTGGGACAGGGACAATGAGCAGTTCTTC. Filled out from reference TRBV19 and TRBJ2-1, the complete variable domain reads DGGITQSPKYLFRKEGQNVTLSCEQNLNHDAMYWYRQDPGQGLRLIYYSQIVNDFQKGDIAEGYSVSREKKESFPLTVTSAQKNPTAFYLCASSMWDRDNEQFFGPGTRLTVL.

The chain uses TRBV7-9 and TRBJ2-3; D is perhaps TRBD2 (7 bases). With 5 bases removed from V and 10 bases from J, the gap between germline ends came to 28 bases. The CDR3 totals 17 residues. Germline V CDR1 and CDR2: SEHNR, FQNEAQ (reference sequence). CDR3 sequence (DNA): TGTGCCAGCAGCCTTTTTGGGGGGGCGCTCCTGGAGGTTGCGCAGTATTTT. This codes for CASSLFGGALLEVAQYF.

This clone came up once. Other DNA sequences in the same sample also yield this CDR3. The chain carries TRBV28 and TRBJ2-7; D is perhaps TRBD1 or TRBD2 (6 bases each). CDR1 and CDR2 (germline): MDHEN, SYDVKM. The V end lost 3 bases, the J end lost 2 bases, and 11 bases lay between the germline ends. The CDR3 consists of 14 residues. The CDR3 here is CASSFRGPTYEQYF. CDR3 nucleotide sequence: TGTGCCAGCAGTTTTCGGGGGCCAACCTACGAGCAGTACTTC.